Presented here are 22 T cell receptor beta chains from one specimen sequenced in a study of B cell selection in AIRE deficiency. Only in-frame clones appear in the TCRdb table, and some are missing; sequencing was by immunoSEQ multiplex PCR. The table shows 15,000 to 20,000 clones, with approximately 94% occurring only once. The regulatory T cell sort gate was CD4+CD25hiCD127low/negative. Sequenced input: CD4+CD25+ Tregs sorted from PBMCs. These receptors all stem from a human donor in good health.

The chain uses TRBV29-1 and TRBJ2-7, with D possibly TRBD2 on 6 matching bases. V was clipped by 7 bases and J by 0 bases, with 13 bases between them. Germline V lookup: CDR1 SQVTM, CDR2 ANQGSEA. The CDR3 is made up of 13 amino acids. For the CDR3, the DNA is TGCAGCGCTAGGACTATCTTCTCCTACGAGCAGTACTTC. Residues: CSARTIFSYEQYF.

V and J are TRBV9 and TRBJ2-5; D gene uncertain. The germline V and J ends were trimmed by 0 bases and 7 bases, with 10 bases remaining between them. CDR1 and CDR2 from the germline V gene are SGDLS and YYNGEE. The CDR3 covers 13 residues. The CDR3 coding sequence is TGTGCCAGCAGCGTAGTTCCGGATGCGACCCAGTACTTC. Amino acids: CASSVVPDATQYF.

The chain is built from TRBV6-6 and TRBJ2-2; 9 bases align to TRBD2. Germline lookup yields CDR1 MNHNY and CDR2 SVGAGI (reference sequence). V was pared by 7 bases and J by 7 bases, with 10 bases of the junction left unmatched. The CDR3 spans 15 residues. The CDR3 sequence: CASTQLAGVVGELFF. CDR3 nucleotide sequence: TGTGCCAGCACCCAATTAGCGGGAGTGGTCGGGGAGCTGTTTTTT.

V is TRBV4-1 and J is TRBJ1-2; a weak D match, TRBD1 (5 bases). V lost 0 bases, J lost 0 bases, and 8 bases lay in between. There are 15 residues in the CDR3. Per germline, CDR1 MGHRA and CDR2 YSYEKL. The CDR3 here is CASSQEEGPNYGYTF. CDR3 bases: TGCGCCAGCAGCCAAGAGGAGGGGCCTAACTATGGCTACACCTTC.

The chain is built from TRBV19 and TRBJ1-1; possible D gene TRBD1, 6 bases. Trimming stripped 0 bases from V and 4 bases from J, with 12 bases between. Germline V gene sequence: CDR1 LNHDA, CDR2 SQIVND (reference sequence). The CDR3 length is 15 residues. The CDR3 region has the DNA TGTGCCAGTAGTATAGATGCAGGGGAGGGCACTGAAGCTTTCTTT. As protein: CASSIDAGEGTEAFF.

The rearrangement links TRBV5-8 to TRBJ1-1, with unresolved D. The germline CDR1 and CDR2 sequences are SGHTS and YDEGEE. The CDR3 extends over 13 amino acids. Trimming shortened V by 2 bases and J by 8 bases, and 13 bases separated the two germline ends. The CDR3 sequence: CASSFTAWTEAFF. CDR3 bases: TGTGCCAGCAGCTTTACTGCGTGGACCGAAGCTTTCTTT.

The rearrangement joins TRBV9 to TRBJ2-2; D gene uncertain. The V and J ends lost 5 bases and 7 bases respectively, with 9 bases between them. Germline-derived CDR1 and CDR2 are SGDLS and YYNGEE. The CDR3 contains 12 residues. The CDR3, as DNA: TGTGCCAGCAGTCTCCTGGACGGGGAGCTGTTTTTT. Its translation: CASSLLDGELFF.

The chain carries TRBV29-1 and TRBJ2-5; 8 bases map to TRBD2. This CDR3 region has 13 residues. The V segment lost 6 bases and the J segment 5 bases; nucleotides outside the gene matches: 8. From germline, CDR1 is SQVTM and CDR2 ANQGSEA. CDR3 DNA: TGCAGCGTAGTGAGGACTAGCAGGGAGACCCAGTACTTC. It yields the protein CSVVRTSRETQYF.

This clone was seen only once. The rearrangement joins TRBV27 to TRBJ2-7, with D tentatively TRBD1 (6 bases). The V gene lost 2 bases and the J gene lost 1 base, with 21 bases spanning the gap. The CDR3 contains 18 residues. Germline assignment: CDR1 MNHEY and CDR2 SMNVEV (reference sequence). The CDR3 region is CASSLGPPTGHGSYEQYF. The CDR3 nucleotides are TGTGCCAGCAGTTTAGGGCCCCCGACAGGTCACGGGTCCTACGAGCAGTACTTC.

CDR3 in DNA: TGTGCCAGCCGGGCCCGCTACGAGCAGTACTTC. Amino acid sequence: CASRARYEQYF. The V gene is TRBV27, the J gene TRBJ2-7; no reliable D call. Germline CDR1 and CDR2: MNHEY and SMNVEV (reference sequence). The germline V and J ends were trimmed by 8 bases and 3 bases, with 8 bases remaining between them. The CDR3 sequence is 11 residues long.

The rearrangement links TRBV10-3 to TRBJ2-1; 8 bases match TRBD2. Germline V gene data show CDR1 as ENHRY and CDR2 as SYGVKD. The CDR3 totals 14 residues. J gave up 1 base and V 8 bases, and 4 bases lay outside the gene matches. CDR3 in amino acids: CAIGSGASYNEQFF. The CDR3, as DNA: TGTGCCATCGGTAGCGGGGCATCCTACAATGAGCAGTTCTTC.

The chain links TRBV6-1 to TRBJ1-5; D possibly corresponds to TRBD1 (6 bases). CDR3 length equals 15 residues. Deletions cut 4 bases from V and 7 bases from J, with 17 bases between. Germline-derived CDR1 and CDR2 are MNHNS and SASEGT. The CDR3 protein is CASSGPTGTGQPQHF. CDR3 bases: TGTGCCAGCAGTGGCCCTACAGGGACGGGACAGCCCCAGCATTTT.

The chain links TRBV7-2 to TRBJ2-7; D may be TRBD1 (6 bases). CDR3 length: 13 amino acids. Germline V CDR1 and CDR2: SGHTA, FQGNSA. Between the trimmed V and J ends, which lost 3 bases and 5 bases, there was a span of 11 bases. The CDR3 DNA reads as TGTGCCAGCAGCTTCAGATCAGGGGACGAGCAGTACTTC. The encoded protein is CASSFRSGDEQYF.

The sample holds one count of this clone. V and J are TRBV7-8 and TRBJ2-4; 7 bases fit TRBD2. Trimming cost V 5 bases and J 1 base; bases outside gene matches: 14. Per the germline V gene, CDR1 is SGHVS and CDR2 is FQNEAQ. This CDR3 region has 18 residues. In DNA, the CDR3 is TGTGCCAGCAGCCCCAGCGGGATTTGGGAGGCGGCCAAAAACATTCAGTACTTC. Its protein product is CASSPSGIWEAAKNIQYF.

The CDR3 is CASSYWGAGTGELFF. The CDR3 DNA reads TGTGCCAGCAGTTATTGGGGGGCGGGCACCGGGGAGCTGTTTTTT. V gene TRBV6-5 combines with J gene TRBJ2-2; D may be TRBD1 or TRBD2 (6 bases each). Germline V gene sequence: CDR1 MNHEY, CDR2 SVGAGI. The CDR3 has 15 residues. Trimming took 3 bases from V and 4 from J, leaving 12 bases between them.

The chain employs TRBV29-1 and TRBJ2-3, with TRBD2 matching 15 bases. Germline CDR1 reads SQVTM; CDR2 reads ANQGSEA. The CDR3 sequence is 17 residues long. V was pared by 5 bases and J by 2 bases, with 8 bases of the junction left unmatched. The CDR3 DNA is TGCAGCGTTCTGGGACTAGCGGGAGGTGGGACCACAGATACGCAGTATTTT. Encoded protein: CSVLGLAGGGTTDTQYF.

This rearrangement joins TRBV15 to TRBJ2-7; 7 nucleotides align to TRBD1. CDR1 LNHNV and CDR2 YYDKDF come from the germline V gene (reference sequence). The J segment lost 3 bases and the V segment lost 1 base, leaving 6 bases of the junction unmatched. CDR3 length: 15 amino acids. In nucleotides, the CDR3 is TGTGCCACCAGCAGAGTCCCGGACAGGTTCTACGAGCAGTACTTC. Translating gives CATSRVPDRFYEQYF.

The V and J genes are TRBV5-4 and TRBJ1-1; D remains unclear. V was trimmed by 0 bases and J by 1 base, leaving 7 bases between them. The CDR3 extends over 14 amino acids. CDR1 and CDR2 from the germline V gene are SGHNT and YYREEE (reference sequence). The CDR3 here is CASSLAGKNTEAFF. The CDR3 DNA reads TGTGCCAGCAGCTTGGCCGGGAAGAACACTGAAGCTTTCTTT.

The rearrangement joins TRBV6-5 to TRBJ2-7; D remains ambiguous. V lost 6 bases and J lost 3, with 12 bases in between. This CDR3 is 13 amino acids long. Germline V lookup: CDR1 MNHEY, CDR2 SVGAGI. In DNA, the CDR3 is TGTGCCAGCAGGAGTCCAGTAGTCTACGAGCAGTACTTC. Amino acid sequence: CASRSPVVYEQYF.

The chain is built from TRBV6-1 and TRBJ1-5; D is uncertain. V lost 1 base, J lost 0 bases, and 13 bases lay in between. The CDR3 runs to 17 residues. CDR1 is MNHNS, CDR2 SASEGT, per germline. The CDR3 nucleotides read TGTGCCAGCAGTGAAGTCTTCCGGACGAATAGCAATCAGCCCCAGCATTTT. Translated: CASSEVFRTNSNQPQHF.

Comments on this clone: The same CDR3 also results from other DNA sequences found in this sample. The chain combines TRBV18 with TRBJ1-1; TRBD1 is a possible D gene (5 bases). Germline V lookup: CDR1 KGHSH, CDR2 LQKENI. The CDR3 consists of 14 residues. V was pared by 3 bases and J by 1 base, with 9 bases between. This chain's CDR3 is CASSPGTGNTEAFF. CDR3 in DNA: TGTGCCAGCTCACCTGGGACGGGGAACACTGAAGCTTTCTTT.

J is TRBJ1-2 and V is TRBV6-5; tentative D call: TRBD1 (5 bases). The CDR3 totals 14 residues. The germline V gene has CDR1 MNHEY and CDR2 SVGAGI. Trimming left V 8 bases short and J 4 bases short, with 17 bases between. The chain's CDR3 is CASATDKVVYGYTF. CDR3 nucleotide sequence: TGTGCCAGCGCTACGGACAAGGTCGTCTATGGCTACACCTTC.